One sample yielded the 8 T cell receptor beta chains listed below, sequenced in a study of T-cell memory formation after mild COVID-19. TCRdb analysed the 5' RACE reads with MiXCR anew, one entry per CDR3 protein. This sample has some 600,000 distinct CDR3 sequences, with 15% to 20% found just once. Source material: PBMCs or a T cell subset sorted from them (not recorded which). Every receptor here comes from an adult woman who had mild COVID-19 (a few samples of this study predate the infection). Cell type and time point are not known.

The chain recombines TRBV24-1 with TRBJ1-5; no clear D gene. This CDR3 region has 15 residues. The ends were cut back, 2 bases at V and 7 bases at J, with 14 bases in the middle. Germline loops: CDR1 KGHDR, CDR2 SFDVKD. The DNA of the CDR3 is TGTGCCACCAGTGATTCCAGGCCTACGGGACAGCCCCAGCATTTT. This codes for CATSDSRPTGQPQHF.

This clonotype showed up many times. The genes are TRBV10-3 and TRBJ2-2; D may be TRBD2 (6 bases). Germline V gives CDR1 ENHRY, CDR2 SYGVKD. The CDR3 has 20 amino acids. Trimming removed 4 bases from V and 1 base from J, with 25 bases in between. The CDR3 coding sequence is TGTGCCATCAGTGGGAACCCCGAACGGGGAGGAGCGGTGAACACCGGGGAGCTGTTTTTT. It encodes CAISGNPERGGAVNTGELFF.

This CDR3 reads CATRRATGRNQPQHF. The CDR3 DNA sequence: TGTGCCACCAGGCGCGCTACAGGGAGGAATCAGCCCCAGCATTTT. The chain joins TRBV24-1 to TRBJ1-5, with D possibly being TRBD1 (6 bases). This CDR3 is built from 15 residues. Trimming took 7 bases from V and 4 from J, leaving 16 bases between them. Looked up from germline, CDR1 is KGHDR and CDR2 is SFDVKD.

This clonotype has more than one count but fewer than ten. The chain links TRBV7-2 to TRBJ2-1; 8 nucleotides align to TRBD2. Germline V gene data show CDR1 as SGHTA and CDR2 as FQGNSA. The CDR3 is made up of 15 amino acids. V lost 7 bases, J lost 9 bases, and 14 bases stayed unmatched. The CDR3 region is CASTRDVSGIGEQFF. CDR3 coding DNA: TGTGCCAGCACCCGAGACGTTAGCGGGATTGGTGAGCAGTTCTTC.

Here the CDR3 DNA reads TGTGCCAGCAGCATACATAGCGGGGGGGGAAACAATGAGCAGTTCTTC. Residues: CASSIHSGGGNNEQFF. This chain uses TRBV7-6 with TRBJ2-1; 11 bases match TRBD2. Germline V gene sequence: CDR1 SGHVS, CDR2 FNYEAQ. V shed 5 bases and J 5 bases; nucleotides not matched to a gene: 8. There are 16 residues in the CDR3.

The rearrangement links TRBV4-3 to TRBJ2-6, with D uncertain. The CDR3 extends over 18 amino acids. CDR1 is LGHNA, CDR2 YSLEER, per germline. Trimming pared 0 bases from V and 0 bases from J, leaving 12 bases between. The CDR3 protein is CASSQDRAFGSGANVLTF. In DNA form, the CDR3 reads TGCGCCAGCAGCCAAGATCGTGCATTCGGCTCTGGGGCCAACGTCCTGACTTTC.

This clonotype was counted only a few times. This chain joins TRBV29-1 and TRBJ1-5, with D possibly being TRBD1 (5 bases). This CDR3 contains 15 residues. The germline CDR1 and CDR2 sequences are SQVTM and ANQGSEA. Trimming took off 5 bases at V and 7 bases at J, with 21 bases between the two ends. The CDR3 protein is CSVIEGRTREQPQHF. The CDR3 nucleotides are TGCAGCGTTATTGAGGGACGGACCCGGGAGCAGCCCCAGCATTTT.

This clonotype was counted once. The chain recombines TRBV5-1 with TRBJ1-1; 10 positions agree with TRBD1. The CDR3 length is 15 residues. The germline V gene has CDR1 SGHRS and CDR2 YFSETQ. V gave up 4 bases and J gave up 4 bases; unmatched junction bases: 7. The DNA of the CDR3 is TGCGCCAGCAGCGGGGGACAGGGGTCGGTCACTGAAGCTTTCTTT. This gives the protein CASSGGQGSVTEAFF.